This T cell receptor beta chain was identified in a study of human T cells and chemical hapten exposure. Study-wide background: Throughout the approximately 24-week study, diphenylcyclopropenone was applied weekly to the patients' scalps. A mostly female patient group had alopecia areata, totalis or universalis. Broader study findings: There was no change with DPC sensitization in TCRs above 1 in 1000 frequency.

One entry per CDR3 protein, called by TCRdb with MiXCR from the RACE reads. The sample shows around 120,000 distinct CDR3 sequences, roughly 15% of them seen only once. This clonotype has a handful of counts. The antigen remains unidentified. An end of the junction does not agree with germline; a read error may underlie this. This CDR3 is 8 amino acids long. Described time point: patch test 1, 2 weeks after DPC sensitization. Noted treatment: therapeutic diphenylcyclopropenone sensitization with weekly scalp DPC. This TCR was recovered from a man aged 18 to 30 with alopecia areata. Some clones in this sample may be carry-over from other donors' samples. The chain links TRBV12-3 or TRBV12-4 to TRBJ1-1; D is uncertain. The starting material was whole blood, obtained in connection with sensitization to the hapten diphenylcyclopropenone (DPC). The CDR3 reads CASSGVQF. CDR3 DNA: TGTGCCAGCAGTGGCGTTCAATTT.